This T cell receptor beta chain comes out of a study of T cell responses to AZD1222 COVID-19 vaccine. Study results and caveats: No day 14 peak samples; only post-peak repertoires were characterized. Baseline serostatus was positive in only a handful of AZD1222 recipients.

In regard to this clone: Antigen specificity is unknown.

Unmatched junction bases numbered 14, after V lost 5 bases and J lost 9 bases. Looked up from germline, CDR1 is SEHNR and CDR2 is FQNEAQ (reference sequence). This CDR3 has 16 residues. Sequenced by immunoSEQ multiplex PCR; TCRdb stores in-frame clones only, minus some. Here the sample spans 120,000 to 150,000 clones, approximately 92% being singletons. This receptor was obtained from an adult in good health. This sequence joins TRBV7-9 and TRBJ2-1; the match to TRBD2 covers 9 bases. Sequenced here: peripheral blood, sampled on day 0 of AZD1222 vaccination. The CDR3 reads CASSQGGGRARGEQFF. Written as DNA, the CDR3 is TGTGCCAGCAGCCAAGGCGGCGGGAGGGCCAGGGGTGAGCAGTTCTTC. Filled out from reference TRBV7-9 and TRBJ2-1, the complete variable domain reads DTGVSQNPRHKITKRGQNVTFRCDPISEHNRLYWYRQTLGQGPEFLTYFQNEAQLEKSRLLSDRFSAERPKGSFSTLEIQRTEQGDSAMYLCASSQGGGRARGEQFFGPGTRLTVL.